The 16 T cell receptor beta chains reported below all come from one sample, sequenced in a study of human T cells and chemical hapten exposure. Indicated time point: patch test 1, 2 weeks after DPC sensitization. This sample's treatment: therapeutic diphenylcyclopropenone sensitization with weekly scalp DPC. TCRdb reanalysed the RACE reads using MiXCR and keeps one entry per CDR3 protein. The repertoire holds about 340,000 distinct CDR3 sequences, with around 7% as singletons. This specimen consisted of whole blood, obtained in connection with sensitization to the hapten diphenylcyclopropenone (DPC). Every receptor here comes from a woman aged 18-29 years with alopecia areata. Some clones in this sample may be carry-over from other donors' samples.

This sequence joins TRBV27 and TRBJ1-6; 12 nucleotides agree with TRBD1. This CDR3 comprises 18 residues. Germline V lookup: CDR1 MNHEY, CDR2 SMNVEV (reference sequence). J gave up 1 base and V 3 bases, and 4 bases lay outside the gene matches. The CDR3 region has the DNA TGTGCCAGCAGTTTTTGGGACAGGGGGCTTTCCTATAATTCACCCCTCCACTTT. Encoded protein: CASSFWDRGLSYNSPLHF.

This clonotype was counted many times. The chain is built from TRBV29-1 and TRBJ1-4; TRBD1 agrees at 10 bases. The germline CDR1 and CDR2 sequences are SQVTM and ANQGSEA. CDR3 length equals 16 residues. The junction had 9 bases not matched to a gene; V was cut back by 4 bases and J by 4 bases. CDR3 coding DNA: TGCAGCGTTGCGACAGGGGGCCTTGGAGGTAATGAAAAACTGTTTTTT. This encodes CSVATGGLGGNEKLFF.

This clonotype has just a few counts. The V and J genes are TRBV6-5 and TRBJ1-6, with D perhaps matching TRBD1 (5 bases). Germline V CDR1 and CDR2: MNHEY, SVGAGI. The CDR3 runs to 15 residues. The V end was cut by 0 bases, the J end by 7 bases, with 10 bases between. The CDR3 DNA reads TGTGCCAGCAGTTACTCTCAGGGACGGAATTCACCCCTCCACTTT. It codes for CASSYSQGRNSPLHF.

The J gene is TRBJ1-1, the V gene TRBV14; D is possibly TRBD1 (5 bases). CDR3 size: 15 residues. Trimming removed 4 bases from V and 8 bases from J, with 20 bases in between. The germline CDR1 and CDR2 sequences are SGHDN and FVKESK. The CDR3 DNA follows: TGTGCCAGCAGCCTCTTACCGCAGGGAACCTCCGAAGCTTTCTTT. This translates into CASSLLPQGTSEAFF.

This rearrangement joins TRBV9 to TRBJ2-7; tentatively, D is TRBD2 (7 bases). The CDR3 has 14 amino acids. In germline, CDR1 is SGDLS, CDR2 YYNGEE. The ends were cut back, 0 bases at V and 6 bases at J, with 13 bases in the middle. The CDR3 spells CASSVVAGAREQYF. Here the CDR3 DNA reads TGTGCCAGCAGCGTAGTTGCGGGGGCCCGCGAGCAGTACTTC.

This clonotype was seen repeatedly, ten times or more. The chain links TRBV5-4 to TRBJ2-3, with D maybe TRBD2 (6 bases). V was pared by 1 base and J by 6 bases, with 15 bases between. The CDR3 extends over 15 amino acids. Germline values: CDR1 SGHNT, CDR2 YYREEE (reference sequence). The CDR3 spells CASSLRAGPGDTQYF. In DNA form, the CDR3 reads TGTGCCAGCAGCTTGAGAGCGGGTCCCGGGGATACGCAGTATTTT.

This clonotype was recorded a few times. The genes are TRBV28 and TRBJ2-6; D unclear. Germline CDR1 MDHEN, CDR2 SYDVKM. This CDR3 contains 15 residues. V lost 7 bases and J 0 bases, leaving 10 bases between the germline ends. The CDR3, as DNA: TGTGCCAGCAATCGGCCTAACTCTGGGGCCAACGTCCTGACTTTC. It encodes CASNRPNSGANVLTF. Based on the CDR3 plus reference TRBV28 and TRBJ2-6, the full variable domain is DVKVTQSSRYLVKRTGEKVFLECVQDMDHENMFWYRQDPGLGLRLIYFSYDVKMKEKGDIPEGYSVSREKKERFSLILESASTNQTSMYLCASNRPNSGANVLTFGAGSRLTVL.

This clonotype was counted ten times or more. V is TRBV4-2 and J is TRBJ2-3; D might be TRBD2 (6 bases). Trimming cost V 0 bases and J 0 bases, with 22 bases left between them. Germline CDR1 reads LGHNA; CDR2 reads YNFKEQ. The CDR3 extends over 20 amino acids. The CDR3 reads CASSQERSTLAHVSTDTQYF. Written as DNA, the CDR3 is TGTGCCAGCAGCCAAGAACGGTCGACTCTAGCGCACGTCAGCACAGATACGCAGTATTTT.

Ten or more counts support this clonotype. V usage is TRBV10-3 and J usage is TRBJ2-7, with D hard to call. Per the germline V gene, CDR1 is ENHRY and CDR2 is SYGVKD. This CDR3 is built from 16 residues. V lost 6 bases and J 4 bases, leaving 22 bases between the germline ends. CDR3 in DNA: TGTGCCATCAGCGACCCCGACCCCCAAGGCAAGTACGAGCAGTACTTC. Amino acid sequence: CAISDPDPQGKYEQYF.

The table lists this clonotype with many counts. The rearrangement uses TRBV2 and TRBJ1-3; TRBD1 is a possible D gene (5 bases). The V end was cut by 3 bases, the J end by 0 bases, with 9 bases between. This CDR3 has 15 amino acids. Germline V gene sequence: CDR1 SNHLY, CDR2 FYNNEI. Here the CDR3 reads CASSDDSYSGNTIYF. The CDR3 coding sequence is TGTGCCAGCAGTGACGACAGTTACTCTGGAAACACCATATATTTT.

This CDR3 is CASSEATGLPEAFF. DNA for the CDR3: TGTGCCAGCAGTGAAGCTACAGGCCTTCCTGAAGCTTTCTTT. The chain recombines TRBV2 with TRBJ1-1; TRBD1 is a possible D gene (5 bases). The ends were cut back, 0 bases at V and 6 bases at J, with 11 bases in the middle. The CDR3 spans 14 residues. Germline V gives CDR1 SNHLY, CDR2 FYNNEI.

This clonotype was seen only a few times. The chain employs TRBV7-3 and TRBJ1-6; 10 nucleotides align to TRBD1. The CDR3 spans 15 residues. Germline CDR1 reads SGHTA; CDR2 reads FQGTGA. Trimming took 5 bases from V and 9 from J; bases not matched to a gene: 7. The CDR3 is CASSQGTGDGSPLHF. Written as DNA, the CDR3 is TGTGCCAGCAGCCAAGGGACAGGGGACGGTTCACCCCTCCACTTT.

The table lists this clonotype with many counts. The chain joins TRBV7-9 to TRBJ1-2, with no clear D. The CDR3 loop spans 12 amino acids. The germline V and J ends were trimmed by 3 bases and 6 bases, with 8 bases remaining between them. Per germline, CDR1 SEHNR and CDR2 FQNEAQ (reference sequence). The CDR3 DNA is TGTGCCAGCAGCTTTTCTGGCGATGGCTACACCTTC. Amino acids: CASSFSGDGYTF.

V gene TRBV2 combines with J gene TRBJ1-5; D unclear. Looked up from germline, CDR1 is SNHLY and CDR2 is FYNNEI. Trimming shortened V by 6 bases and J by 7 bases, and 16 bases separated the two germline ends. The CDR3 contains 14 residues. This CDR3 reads CASRLGRVGQPQHF. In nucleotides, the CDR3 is TGTGCCAGCAGATTGGGTAGGGTTGGACAGCCCCAGCATTTT.

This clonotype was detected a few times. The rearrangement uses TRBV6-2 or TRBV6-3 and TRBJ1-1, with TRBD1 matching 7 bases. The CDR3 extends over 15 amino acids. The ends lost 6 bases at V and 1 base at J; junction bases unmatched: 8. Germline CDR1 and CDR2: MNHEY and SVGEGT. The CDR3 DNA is TGTGCCAGCAGCCCAGGGGGGCTGGGGAACACTGAAGCTTTCTTT. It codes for CASSPGGLGNTEAFF.

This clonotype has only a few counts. Written as DNA, the CDR3 is TGTGCCAGCTCACCAGGGGTCGGAGGTTGGACTGAAGCTTTCTTT. Residues: CASSPGVGGWTEAFF. The chain carries TRBV18 and TRBJ1-1; D is uncertain. The CDR3 extends over 15 amino acids. Trimming removed 2 bases at V and 5 bases at J, with 15 bases between. The germline gives CDR1 KGHSH, CDR2 LQKENI.